A single sample is the source of the 8 T cell receptor beta chains below, sequenced in a study of blood T cells in healthy people across ages. Using a J-beta primer mix together with a sample-barcoded 5' primer, a second PCR was run for roughly 7 to 11 cycles. TCRdb reprocessed the 5' RACE reads with MiXCR, giving one entry per CDR3 protein. The sample consists of about 1.6 million distinct CDR3 sequences, around 35% of them appearing once. Sample: blood. These receptors originate from a woman in her 30s in good health.

The genes are TRBV10-2 and TRBJ2-3; TRBD2 is a possible D gene (6 bases). Trimming left V 7 bases short and J 0 bases short, with 17 bases between. The CDR3 has 16 amino acids. Germline CDR1 reads WSHSY; CDR2 reads SAAADI. CDR3 nucleotides: TGCGCCAGCAAACCCTTTCTCGCGGGGAGCACAGATACGCAGTATTTT. This gives the protein CASKPFLAGSTDTQYF.

The CDR3 here is CASSKGNGEKLFF. DNA of the CDR3: TGTGCCAGCAGTAAGGGGAATGGTGAAAAACTGTTTTTT. The J gene is TRBJ1-4, the V gene TRBV28, with D possibly TRBD1 on 5 matching bases. The germline CDR1 and CDR2 sequences are MDHEN and SYDVKM. V shed 5 bases and J shed 7 bases, with 11 bases lying between them. The CDR3 is 13 residues long.

This clonotype has only one observation. The CDR3 sequence: CASMVNYGRMAWYF. CDR3 sequence (DNA): TGTGCCAGCATGGTCAATTACGGGAGAATGGCTTGGTACTTC. The chain couples TRBV7-2 to TRBJ2-5, with D perhaps TRBD2 (6 bases). Looked up from germline, CDR1 is SGHTA and CDR2 is FQGNSA. The CDR3 loop spans 14 amino acids. The V and J ends lost 7 bases and 13 bases respectively, with 25 bases between them.

The chain joins TRBV6-6 to TRBJ1-1; TRBD1 aligns across 7 bases. The CDR3 has 11 amino acids. From germline, CDR1 is MNHNY and CDR2 SVGAGI (reference sequence). Trimming took 6 bases from V and 8 from J; bases not matched to a gene: 3. This CDR3 reads CASSQDREAFF. The CDR3 nucleotides are TGTGCCAGCAGCCAGGACAGGGAAGCTTTCTTT.

The chain is built from TRBV18 and TRBJ2-3, with D uncertain. The V and J ends lost 3 bases and 0 bases respectively, with 10 bases between them. CDR3 size: 15 residues. CDR1 is KGHSH, CDR2 LQKENI, per germline. The CDR3 sequence: CASSPQTLSTDTQYF. CDR3 coding DNA: TGTGCCAGCTCACCGCAAACACTAAGCACAGATACGCAGTATTTT.

This clonotype showed up many times. The J gene is TRBJ2-3, the V gene TRBV4-2; D tentatively reads TRBD1 or TRBD2 (5 bases each). The CDR3 has 16 amino acids. The germline V and J ends were trimmed by 0 bases and 6 bases, with 16 bases remaining between them. Per germline, CDR1 LGHNA and CDR2 YNFKEQ. CDR3: CASSQDGDLARDTQYF. The CDR3 DNA is TGTGCCAGCAGCCAAGATGGGGACCTCGCCCGTGATACGCAGTATTTT.

This clonotype was picked up many times. The V gene is TRBV6-2 or TRBV6-3, the J gene TRBJ2-5, with 8 bases that match TRBD2. The CDR3 covers 15 residues. V dropped 9 bases and J dropped 1; count of bases not matched to a gene: 10. The V gene's germline CDR1 is MNHEY and CDR2 SVGEGT. The CDR3 loop is CASSGAGVTQETQYF. The CDR3, as DNA: TGTGCCAGTTCAGGAGCGGGGGTGACCCAAGAGACCCAGTACTTC.

This chain connects TRBV4-1 to TRBJ2-7; D uncertain. The germline gives CDR1 MGHRA, CDR2 YSYEKL. This CDR3 comprises 15 residues. V was cut by 1 base and J by 2 bases, with 12 bases left in between. Written as DNA, the CDR3 is TGCGCCAGCAGCCAAGGTGGACCTAGGGCCTACGAGCAGTACTTC. This encodes CASSQGGPRAYEQYF.